Listed here are 13 T cell receptor beta chains from one sample, sequenced in a study of blood T cell repertoires in COVID-19. The data were produced by immunoSEQ multiplex PCR, yet TCRdb's version contains in-frame clones alone and is incomplete. Among 50,000 to 85,000 clones listed, around three quarters were seen once. The sample was peripheral blood. The source of these receptors is a human donor in a cohort sampled during active COVID-19.

Only one count was recorded for this clone. V gene TRBV18 combines with J gene TRBJ1-3; D remains unclear. CDR3 length equals 15 residues. Trimming took off 5 bases at V and 3 bases at J, with 14 bases between the two ends. The germline CDR1 and CDR2 sequences are KGHSH and LQKENI. This chain's CDR3 is CASSSVGRGGNTIYF. The DNA for the CDR3 is TGTGCCAGCTCAAGCGTGGGTCGAGGTGGAAACACCATATATTTT. The entire variable domain, with the rest obtained from reference TRBV18 and TRBJ1-3, is as follows: NAGVMQNPRHLVRRRGQEARLRCSPMKGHSHVYWYRQLPEEGLKFMVYLQKENIIDESGMPKERFSAEFPKEGPSILRIQQVVRGDSAAYFCASSSVGRGGNTIYFGEGSWLTVV.

V is TRBV10-2 and J is TRBJ2-1, with 7 bases aligning to TRBD2. V shed 2 bases, J shed 4 bases, and the junction held 8 bases outside the gene matches. This CDR3 contains 16 residues. The germline CDR1 and CDR2 sequences are WSHSY and SAAADI. The CDR3: CASSEASGVSYNEQFF. The DNA of the CDR3 is TGCGCCAGCAGTGAGGCTAGCGGAGTCTCTTACAATGAGCAGTTCTTC.

This chain connects TRBV4-3 to TRBJ1-5; 7 bases match TRBD1. There are 15 residues in the CDR3. V dropped 0 bases and J dropped 6; count of bases not matched to a gene: 5. Germline loops: CDR1 LGHNA, CDR2 YSLEER. CDR3 in DNA: TGCGCCAGCAGCCAAGATTGGGCAGGGGGTCAGCCCCAGCATTTT. Translation: CASSQDWAGGQPQHF.

The chain uses TRBV7-3 and TRBJ2-2; D is uncertain. The V end lost 5 bases, the J end lost 5 bases, and 12 bases lay between the germline ends. The CDR3 length is 14 residues. Germline CDR1 reads SGHTA; CDR2 reads FQGTGA. The CDR3 DNA is TGTGCCAGCAGCCCCGCGCCGAGGACCGGGGAGCTGTTTTTT. Its protein is CASSPAPRTGELFF.

This clone was recorded a few times. In DNA form, the CDR3 reads TGCGCCAGCAGTTCGGGGTTACGGGGCGAGCAGTACTTC. Translation gives CASSSGLRGEQYF. The chain uses TRBV10-1 and TRBJ2-7; TRBD2 might be the D (5 bases). This CDR3 region has 13 residues. Germline loops: CDR1 WNHNN, CDR2 SYGVQD (reference sequence). Trimming took 5 bases from V and 6 from J, leaving 14 bases between them.

This clone has only a few counts. V usage is TRBV5-3 and J usage is TRBJ2-7; 13 nucleotides match TRBD2. TRBV5-3 is an ORF for which the function is uncertain. This CDR3 spans 17 amino acids. V was clipped by 4 bases and J by 2 bases; unmatched bases: 9. The CDR3 bases are TGTGCCAGAAGCCCCGGGACTAGCGGGAACCGAGCCTACGAGCAGTACTTC. Translation gives CARSPGTSGNRAYEQYF.

In this sample, this clone turned up once. The V call is TRBV9, the J call TRBJ2-1, with TRBD2 matching 7 bases. The CDR3 loop spans 16 amino acids. Germline assignment: CDR1 SGDLS and CDR2 YYNGEE. Losses at the gene ends were 3 bases for V and 2 bases for J; bases not matched to a gene: 8. The CDR3 DNA sequence: TGTGCCAGCAGCGCCACTCTAGCGGAGGCCTACAATGAGCAGTTCTTC. Protein sequence: CASSATLAEAYNEQFF.

The chain uses TRBV7-2 and TRBJ2-5, with 14 bases lining up with TRBD2. Germline values: CDR1 SGHTA, CDR2 FQGNSA. The CDR3 loop spans 15 amino acids. V lost 4 bases to trimming and J lost 6 bases; unmatched junction nucleotides: 4. The CDR3 is CASSSTSGREKTQYF. The DNA of the CDR3 is TGTGCCAGCAGCTCGACTAGCGGGAGGGAGAAGACCCAGTACTTC.

V usage is TRBV6-5 and J usage is TRBJ2-7, with D possibly matching TRBD2 (6 bases). Germline CDR1 MNHEY, CDR2 SVGAGI. V gave up 6 bases and J gave up 2 bases, with 17 bases separating them. The CDR3 length is 15 residues. For the CDR3, the DNA is TGTGCCAGCAGGCGGAGCCGGGAGTCCCCCTACGAGCAGTACTTC. It translates to CASRRSRESPYEQYF.

The CDR3 DNA is TGTGCCAGCAGTTACGGGACAGGGGGCTACGAGCAGTACTTC. It codes for CASSYGTGGYEQYF. V and J are TRBV6-2 or TRBV6-3 and TRBJ2-7; 11 nucleotides align to TRBD1. Per the germline V gene, CDR1 is MNHEY and CDR2 is SVGEGT. The CDR3 totals 14 residues. Losses at the gene ends were 2 bases for V and 3 bases for J; bases not matched to a gene: 0.

The chain combines TRBV19 with TRBJ2-7; 8 bases fit TRBD1. Looked up from germline, CDR1 is LNHDA and CDR2 is SQIVND (reference sequence). Trimming removed 3 bases from V and 6 bases from J; junction bases left unmatched: 4. The CDR3 loop spans 13 amino acids. The CDR3 sequence is CASSIGQGTEQYF. The CDR3 DNA follows: TGTGCCAGTAGTATCGGACAGGGTACCGAGCAGTACTTC. The whole variable domain, remainder taken from reference TRBV19 and TRBJ2-7, is DGGITQSPKYLFRKEGQNVTLSCEQNLNHDAMYWYRQDPGQGLRLIYYSQIVNDFQKGDIAEGYSVSREKKESFPLTVTSAQKNPTAFYLCASSIGQGTEQYFGPGTRLTVT.

This rearrangement joins TRBV18 to TRBJ1-1, with D unclear. CDR3 length: 15 amino acids. The V end lost 6 bases, the J end lost 1 base, and 15 bases lay between the germline ends. CDR1 is KGHSH and CDR2 is LQKENI in the germline V gene. The CDR3 protein is CASSNVGRGNTEAFF. CDR3 nucleotides: TGTGCCAGCTCGAATGTAGGTCGGGGGAACACTGAAGCTTTCTTT.

This clone was counted between two and nine times. This chain links TRBV7-2 with TRBJ2-3; D is unresolved. The CDR3 totals 14 residues. Between the trimmed V and J ends, which lost 1 base and 3 bases, there was a span of 8 bases. Germline values: CDR1 SGHTA, CDR2 FQGNSA. The CDR3 DNA follows: TGTGCCAGCAGCTTAGATTTCGGGACAGATACGCAGTATTTT. Translation: CASSLDFGTDTQYF.